The clone carrying this TCR beta chain was seen many times. MiXCR, run by TCRdb on the RT-PCR reads, gives a single entry per CDR3 protein. The data contain hundreds of thousands of distinct CDR3 sequences, 13% to 15% of them singletons. Trimming removed 0 bases at V and 8 bases at J, with 13 bases between. The CDR3 sequence is 14 residues long. CDR1 and CDR2 from the germline V gene are SEHNR and FQNEAQ (reference sequence). The receptor's source is a female donor in good health, serving as a healthy control. The chain carries TRBV7-9 and TRBJ1-2; a possible D gene is TRBD1 (6 bases). Sequencing was done on a sample of memory CD4+ T cells from blood. CDR3 region: CASSLAGATGGYTF. CDR3 coding DNA: TGTGCCAGCAGCTTAGCCGGGGCGACAGGCGGCTACACCTTC.